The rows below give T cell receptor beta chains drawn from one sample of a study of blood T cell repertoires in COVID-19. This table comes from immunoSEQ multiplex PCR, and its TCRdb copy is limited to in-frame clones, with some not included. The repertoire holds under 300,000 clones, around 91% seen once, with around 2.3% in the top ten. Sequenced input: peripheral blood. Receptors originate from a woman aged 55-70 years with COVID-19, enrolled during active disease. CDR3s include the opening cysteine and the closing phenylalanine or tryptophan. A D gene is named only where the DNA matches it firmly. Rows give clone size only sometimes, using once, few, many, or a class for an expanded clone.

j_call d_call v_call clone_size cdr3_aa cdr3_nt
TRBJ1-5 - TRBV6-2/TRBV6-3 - CASSYSPRGVSNQPQHF TGTGCCAGCAGTTACTCGCCACGGGGGGTTAGCAATCAGCCCCAGCATTTT
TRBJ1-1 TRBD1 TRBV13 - CASSLGGQALASTEAFF TGTGCCAGCAGCTTAGGCGGACAGGCCCTGGCGAGCACTGAAGCTTTCTTT
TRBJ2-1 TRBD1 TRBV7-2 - CASSTGVGEQFF TGTGCCAGCAGCACAGGGGTGGGAGAGCAGTTCTTC
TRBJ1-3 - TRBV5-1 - CASSLQSSGNTIYF TGCGCCAGCAGCTTACAGAGCTCTGGAAACACCATATATTTT
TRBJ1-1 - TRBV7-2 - CASSLDGRGTEAFF TGTGCCAGCAGCTTAGACGGGAGGGGCACTGAAGCTTTCTTT
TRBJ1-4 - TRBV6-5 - CASKDSATNEKLFF TGTGCCAGCAAAGACAGTGCAACTAATGAAAAACTGTTTTTT
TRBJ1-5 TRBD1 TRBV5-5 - CASSLAGTANQPQHF TGTGCCAGCAGCTTGGCGGGGACAGCAAATCAGCCCCAGCATTTT
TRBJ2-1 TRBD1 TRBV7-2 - CASSSWDRGLDNEQFF TGTGCCAGCAGCTCTTGGGACAGGGGGCTGGACAATGAGCAGTTCTTC
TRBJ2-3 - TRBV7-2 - CASSRRRSTDTQYF TGTGCCAGCAGCCGCCGCAGAAGCACAGATACGCAGTATTTT
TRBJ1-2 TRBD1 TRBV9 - CASSATGQGVVSYGYTF TGTGCCAGCAGCGCGACCGGACAGGGGGTAGTGTCATATGGCTACACCTTC
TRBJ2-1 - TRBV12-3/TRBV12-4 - CASSVGTLNEQFF TGTGCCAGCAGTGTCGGGACTCTCAATGAGCAGTTCTTC
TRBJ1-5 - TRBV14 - CASSQRLRGPQHF TGTGCCAGCAGCCAGCGCCTAAGGGGGCCCCAGCATTTT
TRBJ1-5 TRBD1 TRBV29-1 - CSVVFSGTDYSNQPQHF TGCAGCGTTGTTTTCTCCGGGACAGATTATAGCAATCAGCCCCAGCATTTT
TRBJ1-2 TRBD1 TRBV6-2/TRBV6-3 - CASSRDSLNYGYTF TGTGCCAGCAGCCGGGACAGCCTTAACTATGGCTACACCTTC
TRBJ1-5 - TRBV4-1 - CASSQDPGQSHQPQHF TGCGCCAGCAGCCAAGATCCAGGACAGTCCCATCAGCCCCAGCATTTT
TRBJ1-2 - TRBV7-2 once CASSLGSGDYGYTF TGTGCCAGCAGCTTGGGATCAGGGGACTATGGCTACACCTTC
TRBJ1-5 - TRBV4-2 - CASSRGGGSNQPQHF TGTGCCAGCAGCCGCGGCGGAGGAAGCAATCAGCCCCAGCATTTT
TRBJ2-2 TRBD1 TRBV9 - CASSVGTGGNTGELFF TGTGCCAGCAGCGTGGGGACAGGGGGTAACACCGGGGAGCTGTTTTTT
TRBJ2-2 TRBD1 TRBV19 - CASEPGTGGSTGELFF TGTGCCAGTGAACCCGGGACAGGGGGAAGTACCGGGGAGCTGTTTTTT
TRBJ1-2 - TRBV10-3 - CAISENRDGYTF TGTGCCATCAGTGAAAACAGGGACGGCTACACCTTC
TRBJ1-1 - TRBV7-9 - CASSFLTGTHTEAFF TGTGCCAGCAGCTTCCTCACAGGGACCCACACTGAAGCTTTCTTT
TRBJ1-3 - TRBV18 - CASSPNGGVGNTIYF TGTGCCAGCTCACCGAATGGGGGCGTTGGAAACACCATATATTTT
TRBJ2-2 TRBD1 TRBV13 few CASSPRTGRTNTGELFF TGTGCCAGCAGCCCCCGGACAGGGCGTACCAACACCGGGGAGCTGTTTTTT
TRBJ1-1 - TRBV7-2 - CASSSPPTGEAFF TGTGCCAGCAGCTCGCCCCCGACAGGTGAAGCTTTCTTT
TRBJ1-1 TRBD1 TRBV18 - CASSQGALPSTEAFF TGTGCCAGCTCTCAGGGGGCGCTTCCTAGCACTGAAGCTTTCTTT
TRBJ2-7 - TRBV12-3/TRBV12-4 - CASSLVLYEQYF TGTGCCAGCAGTCTCGTTCTGTACGAGCAGTACTTC
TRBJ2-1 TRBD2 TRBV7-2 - CASSPPTSGGFQFF TGTGCCAGCAGCCCCCCGACTAGCGGGGGATTTCAGTTCTTC
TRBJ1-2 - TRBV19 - CANTTAGRGYTF TGTGCCAATACAACAGCAGGTCGGGGCTACACCTTC
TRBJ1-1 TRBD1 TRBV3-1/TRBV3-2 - CASSQGGQGSEAFF TGTGCCAGCAGCCAAGGAGGACAGGGCAGTGAAGCTTTCTTT
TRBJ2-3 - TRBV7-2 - CASSLAGESDTQYF TGTGCCAGCAGCTTAGCGGGCGAATCAGATACGCAGTATTTT
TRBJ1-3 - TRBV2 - CASSVTDTYSGNTIYF TGTGCCAGCAGTGTAACGGACACCTACTCTGGAAACACCATATATTTT